The 26 T cell receptor beta chains below come from one sample, sequenced in a study of blood T cell repertoires in COVID-19. TCRdb's table, derived via immunoSEQ multiplex PCR, lists solely in-frame clones and lacks some. The data contain some 240,000 clones, roughly 85% of them singletons. Sequenced input: peripheral blood. Source of these receptors: a woman in her sixties or seventies with COVID-19, enrolled during active disease.

V is TRBV12-3 or TRBV12-4 and J is TRBJ2-7; the D gene is possibly TRBD2 (5 bases). Trimming stripped 2 bases from V and 2 bases from J, with 7 bases between. The CDR3 is made up of 13 amino acids. This chain's CDR3 is CASSLQAAYEQYF. CDR3 nucleotides: TGTGCCAGCAGTTTACAAGCGGCCTACGAGCAGTACTTC.

The gene calls are TRBV5-4 and TRBJ2-7; 7 bases map to TRBD1. Trimming cost V 4 bases and J 3 bases; bases outside gene matches: 13. The germline CDR1 and CDR2 sequences are SGHNT and YYREEE (reference sequence). The CDR3 has 16 residues. DNA for the CDR3: TGTGCCAGCAGCGCCCACCGGGACAGTATGGGCTACGAGCAGTACTTC. It encodes CASSAHRDSMGYEQYF.

For this clone: The junction departs from germline at one end; a sequencing error may be responsible. This rearrangement joins TRBV10-2 to TRBJ2-7, with TRBD1 matching over 9 bases. The CDR3 sequence is 13 residues long. CDR1 is WSHSY, CDR2 SAAADI, per germline. The CDR3, as DNA: TGCGCCAGCAGTGAACAGGGGGCCTATGAGCAGTACTTC. Amino acid sequence: CASSEQGAYEQYF.

J is TRBJ1-5 and V is TRBV19; D is undetermined. The germline V gene has CDR1 LNHDA and CDR2 SQIVND (reference sequence). Trimming pared 3 bases from V and 3 bases from J, leaving 12 bases between. The CDR3 runs to 15 residues. DNA for the CDR3: TGTGCCAGTAGTATTGGTGGGGAGGCCAATCAGCCCCAGCATTTT. It specifies CASSIGGEANQPQHF.

The genes are TRBV7-2 and TRBJ1-6, with no clear D. This CDR3 contains 14 residues. V was cut by 1 base and J by 7 bases, with 8 bases left in between. Germline loops: CDR1 SGHTA, CDR2 FQGNSA. Here the CDR3 reads CASSLVLRNSPLHF. Written as DNA, the CDR3 is TGTGCCAGCAGCTTAGTTTTGAGAAATTCACCCCTCCACTTT.

The chain combines TRBV5-1 with TRBJ2-2; 12 bases agree with TRBD1. Germline-derived CDR1 and CDR2 are SGHRS and YFSETQ. Unmatched junction bases numbered 5, after V lost 4 bases and J lost 7 bases. The CDR3 is 15 amino acids. The CDR3 region has the DNA TGCGCCAGCAGCCCGGGACAGGGGGCGGACGGGGAGCTGTTTTTT. It translates to CASSPGQGADGELFF.

The rearrangement uses TRBV18 and TRBJ2-3, with 9 bases that match TRBD1. Germline CDR1 KGHSH, CDR2 LQKENI. Trimming cost V 6 bases and J 4 bases; bases outside gene matches: 5. This CDR3 is built from 14 residues. DNA of the CDR3: TGTGCCAGCTCGGGAAACAGGGGGCCAGATACGCAGTATTTT. It is translated as CASSGNRGPDTQYF.

This clone was seen only once. V usage is TRBV5-4 and J usage is TRBJ2-2; 7 bases line up with TRBD1. V gave up 3 bases and J gave up 3 bases; unmatched junction bases: 5. The CDR3 runs 15 residues. The germline CDR1 and CDR2 sequences are SGHNT and YYREEE (reference sequence). The DNA for the CDR3 is TGTGCCAGCAGCTATCAGACAGGGTACACCGGGGAGCTGTTTTTT. As protein: CASSYQTGYTGELFF. Based on the CDR3 plus reference TRBV5-4 and TRBJ2-2, the full variable domain is ETGVTQSPTHLIKTRGQQVTLRCSSQSGHNTVSWYQQALGQGPQFIFQYYREEENGRGNFPPRFSGLQFPNYSSELNVNALELDDSALYLCASSYQTGYTGELFFGEGSRLTVL.

V usage is TRBV6-5 and J usage is TRBJ1-1, with TRBD1 matching 8 bases. The CDR3 is 14 amino acids. V was clipped by 6 bases and J by 3 bases; unmatched bases: 6. Germline V CDR1 and CDR2: MNHEY, SVGAGI. The CDR3 region is CASRDLGQDTEAFF. Written as DNA, the CDR3 is TGTGCCAGCAGAGACCTGGGACAGGACACTGAAGCTTTCTTT.

The chain couples TRBV10-1 to TRBJ1-1; D not resolved. The CDR3 contains 13 residues. The germline V gene encodes CDR1 WNHNN and CDR2 SYGVQD (reference sequence). Between the trimmed V and J ends, which lost 9 bases and 3 bases, there was a span of 14 bases. CDR3 nucleotide sequence: TGCGCCAGTAGTACACTCCGGGACACTGAAGCTTTCTTT. It encodes CASSTLRDTEAFF.

The chain has TRBV6-2 or TRBV6-3 and TRBJ1-6, with D possibly TRBD1 on 6 matching bases. The CDR3 is 15 amino acids. CDR1 MNHEY and CDR2 SVGEGT come from the germline V gene. V lost 5 bases and J 9 bases, leaving 17 bases between the germline ends. The CDR3 sequence is CASSQGRASVSPLHF. CDR3 nucleotide sequence: TGTGCCAGCAGTCAGGGGAGAGCCTCTGTTTCACCCCTCCACTTT.

The count of this clone is one. V gene TRBV6-2 or TRBV6-3 combines with J gene TRBJ2-7, with 7 bases matching TRBD1. Germline V CDR1 and CDR2: MNHEY, SVGEGT. V lost 5 bases to trimming and J lost 3 bases; unmatched junction nucleotides: 10. This CDR3 spans 15 amino acids. The CDR3 coding sequence is TGTGCCAGCAGTATCCAATGGGACAGAAGCTACGAGCAGTACTTC. Translated: CASSIQWDRSYEQYF.

The chain employs TRBV7-2 and TRBJ1-5; TRBD1 matches 7 bases. The CDR3 is 14 residues long. J was trimmed by 5 bases and V by 2 bases; bases with no gene match: 3. CDR1 and CDR2 (germline): SGHTA, FQGNSA. CDR3 region: CASSLQGGDQPQHF. The CDR3 region has the DNA TGTGCCAGCAGCTTACAGGGGGGAGATCAGCCCCAGCATTTT.

This chain uses TRBV6-2 or TRBV6-3 with TRBJ2-1, with D maybe TRBD2 (5 bases). The CDR3 has 15 amino acids. Germline values: CDR1 MNHEY, CDR2 SVGEGT. Trimming took 0 bases from V and 6 from J, leaving 12 bases between them. CDR3: CASSYSGLLSNEQFF. For the CDR3, the DNA is TGTGCCAGCAGTTACTCCGGACTGCTCTCCAATGAGCAGTTCTTC.

The chain employs TRBV12-5 and TRBJ2-5; D gene uncertain. The germline gives CDR1 LGHNT, CDR2 FRNRAP. The CDR3 loop spans 12 amino acids. V shed 6 bases and J shed 5 bases, with 10 bases lying between them. In nucleotides, the CDR3 is TGTGCTAGTGGAGAGATTCCGGAGACCCAGTACTTC. Amino acids: CASGEIPETQYF.

This chain links TRBV7-3 with TRBJ2-1, with D perhaps TRBD2 (5 bases). CDR1 is SGHTA and CDR2 is FQGTGA in the germline V gene. CDR3 length: 14 amino acids. Trimming took off 2 bases at V and 8 bases at J, with 13 bases between the two ends. The CDR3 sequence is CASSLELGIDEQFF. Here the CDR3 DNA reads TGTGCCAGCAGCTTAGAACTAGGGATCGATGAGCAGTTCTTC.

The CDR3 sequence: CASSEGDGPNYGYTF. CDR3 in DNA: TGTGCCAGCAGCGAGGGGGATGGGCCTAACTATGGCTACACCTTC. The chain recombines TRBV9 with TRBJ1-2, with D possibly being TRBD1 (6 bases). V lost 3 bases, J lost 0 bases, and 12 bases lay in between. The CDR3 loop spans 15 amino acids. From germline, CDR1 is SGDLS and CDR2 YYNGEE.

The chain couples TRBV27 to TRBJ1-1, with 7 bases matching TRBD1. This CDR3 region has 15 residues. V was clipped by 10 bases and J by 4 bases; unmatched bases: 15. The V gene's germline CDR1 is MNHEY and CDR2 SMNVEV (reference sequence). The CDR3 region is CATHVQTGWVTEAFF. DNA of the CDR3: TGTGCCACCCATGTCCAGACAGGGTGGGTCACTGAAGCTTTCTTT.

Comment on this clone: One end of the junction fails to match germline, which may point to a read error. This chain uses TRBV7-2 with TRBJ2-7; D unclear. Germline CDR1 reads SGHTA; CDR2 reads FQGNSA. The CDR3 totals 13 residues. The CDR3 region has the DNA TGTGCCAGCAGCTTACTAGATAAGTACGAACAGTACTTC. Protein sequence: CASSLLDKYEQYF.

In its sample, this clone was seen a few times. Additional DNA sequences in this sample encode the identical CDR3. The rearrangement uses TRBV9 and TRBJ2-1; D possibly corresponds to TRBD1 (6 bases). The CDR3 sequence is 14 residues long. Per germline, CDR1 SGDLS and CDR2 YYNGEE. With 0 bases removed from V and 6 bases from J, the gap between germline ends came to 10 bases. The CDR3 region is CASSVAGVGNEQFF. The DNA of the CDR3 is TGTGCCAGCAGCGTAGCAGGGGTCGGCAATGAGCAGTTCTTC.

The DNA for the CDR3 is TGTGCCAGCAGTTCCCCGGGGGATAGCTCTGGGGCCAACGTCCTGACTTTC. Protein product: CASSSPGDSSGANVLTF. The gene calls are TRBV27 and TRBJ2-6; a possible D gene is TRBD2 (6 bases). This CDR3 contains 17 residues. Germline V gene data show CDR1 as MNHEY and CDR2 as SMNVEV (reference sequence). The V gene lost 4 bases and the J gene lost 0 bases, with 13 bases spanning the gap.

This clone has a single count. The chain combines TRBV18 with TRBJ2-1, with 10 bases matching TRBD2. The CDR3 has 15 residues. V shed 4 bases and J 4 bases; nucleotides not matched to a gene: 4. Germline values: CDR1 KGHSH, CDR2 LQKENI. The CDR3 nucleotides read TGTGCCAGCTCACTCGAGCGGGGGGGATACAATGAGCAGTTCTTC. This encodes CASSLERGGYNEQFF.

This clone was detected only a few times. This chain connects TRBV5-7 to TRBJ1-5; D possibly corresponds to TRBD1 (5 bases). TRBV5-7 is noted as an ORF with a role that remains uncertain. This CDR3 has 18 residues. With 4 bases removed from V and 0 bases from J, the gap between germline ends came to 20 bases. CDR3 in amino acids: CASSPVVAGKYSNQPQHF. CDR3 DNA sequence: TGTGCCAGCAGCCCAGTGGTCGCAGGGAAGTATAGCAATCAGCCCCAGCATTTT.

The chain recombines TRBV9 with TRBJ1-4, with 7 bases matching TRBD1. V lost 3 bases to trimming and J lost 0 bases; unmatched junction nucleotides: 5. Germline values: CDR1 SGDLS, CDR2 YYNGEE. CDR3 size: 16 residues. This CDR3 reads CASSAGQVATNEKLFF. As DNA, the CDR3 is TGTGCCAGCAGCGCCGGACAGGTTGCAACTAATGAAAAACTGTTTTTT.

The V and J genes are TRBV24-1 and TRBJ2-3, with 9 bases matching TRBD2. The CDR3 spans 14 residues. Per germline, CDR1 KGHDR and CDR2 SFDVKD. V trimming: 7 bases; J trimming: 2 bases; junction bases outside the gene matches: 3. CDR3: CATRTSGSTDTQYF. In DNA, the CDR3 is TGTGCCACCAGGACTAGCGGATCCACAGATACGCAGTATTTT.

The V and J genes are TRBV29-1 and TRBJ1-5; no clear D gene. The germline CDR1 and CDR2 sequences are SQVTM and ANQGSEA. With 5 bases removed from V and 0 bases from J, the gap between germline ends came to 5 bases. This CDR3 spans 12 amino acids. CDR3 region: CSVLFSNQPQHF. The CDR3 DNA reads as TGCAGCGTTCTATTTAGCAATCAGCCCCAGCATTTT. Full variable domain (outside the CDR3, taken from reference TRBV29-1 and TRBJ1-5): SAVISQKPSRDICQRGTSLTIQCQVDSQVTMMFWYRQQPGQSLTLIATANQGSEATYESGFVIDKFPISRPNLTFSTLTVSNMSPEDSSIYLCSVLFSNQPQHFGDGTRLSIL.